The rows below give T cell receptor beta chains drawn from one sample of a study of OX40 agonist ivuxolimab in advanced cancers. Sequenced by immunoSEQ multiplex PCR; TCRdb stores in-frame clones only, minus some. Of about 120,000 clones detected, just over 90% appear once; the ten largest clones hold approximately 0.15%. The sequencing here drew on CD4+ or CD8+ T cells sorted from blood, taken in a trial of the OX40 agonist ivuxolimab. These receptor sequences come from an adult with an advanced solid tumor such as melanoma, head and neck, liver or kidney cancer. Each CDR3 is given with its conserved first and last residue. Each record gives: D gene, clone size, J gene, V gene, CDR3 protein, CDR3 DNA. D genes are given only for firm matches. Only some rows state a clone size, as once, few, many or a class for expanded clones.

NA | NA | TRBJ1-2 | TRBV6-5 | CASTPGGPYGYTF | TGTGCCAGCACCCCCGGCGGCCCCTATGGCTACACCTTC
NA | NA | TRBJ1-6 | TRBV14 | CASSPFQGGNSPLHF | TGTGCCAGCAGCCCATTCCAGGGCGGTAATTCACCCCTCCACTTT
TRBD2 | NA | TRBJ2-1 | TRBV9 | CASSVVPSGAYNEQFF | TGTGCCAGCAGCGTAGTTCCTAGCGGGGCGTACAATGAGCAGTTCTTC
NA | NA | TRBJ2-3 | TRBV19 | CASRRYSERRGTDTQYF | TGTGCCAGTAGGCGATACTCGGAGAGGCGGGGCACAGATACGCAGTATTTT
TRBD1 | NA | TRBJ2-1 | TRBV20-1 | CSAGQGLEQFF | TGCAGTGCTGGACAGGGACTCGAGCAGTTCTTC
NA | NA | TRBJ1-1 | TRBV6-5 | CASSYEGNTEAFF | TGTGCCAGCAGTTACGAGGGCAACACTGAAGCTTTCTTT
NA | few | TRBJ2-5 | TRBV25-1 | CASSEEGLAEKTQYF | TGTGCCAGCAGTGAGGAAGGGCTAGCCGAAAAGACCCAGTACTTC
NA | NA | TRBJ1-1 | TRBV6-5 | CASRRRGTEAFF | TGTGCCAGCCGGCGGAGGGGCACTGAAGCTTTCTTT
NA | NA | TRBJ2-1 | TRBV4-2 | CASSQVAGTPEQFF | TGTGCCAGCAGCCAAGTAGCAGGCACCCCGGAGCAGTTCTTC
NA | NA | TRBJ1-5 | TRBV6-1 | CASSDGTNSNQPQHF | TGTGCCAGCAGTGACGGGACAAATAGCAATCAGCCCCAGCATTTT
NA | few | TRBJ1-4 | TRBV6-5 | CASSRDRATNEKLFF | TGTGCCAGCAGTCGAGACAGAGCAACTAATGAAAAACTGTTTTTT
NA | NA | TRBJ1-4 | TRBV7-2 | CASSLDEKLFF | TGTGCCAGCAGCTTGGATGAAAAACTGTTTTTT
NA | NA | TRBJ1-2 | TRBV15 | CATSRDGRANYGYTF | TGTGCCACCAGCAGAGATGGCAGGGCAAACTATGGCTACACCTTC
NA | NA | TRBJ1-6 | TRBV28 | CASMVDNSPLHF | TGTGCCAGCATGGTCGATAATTCACCCCTCCACTTT